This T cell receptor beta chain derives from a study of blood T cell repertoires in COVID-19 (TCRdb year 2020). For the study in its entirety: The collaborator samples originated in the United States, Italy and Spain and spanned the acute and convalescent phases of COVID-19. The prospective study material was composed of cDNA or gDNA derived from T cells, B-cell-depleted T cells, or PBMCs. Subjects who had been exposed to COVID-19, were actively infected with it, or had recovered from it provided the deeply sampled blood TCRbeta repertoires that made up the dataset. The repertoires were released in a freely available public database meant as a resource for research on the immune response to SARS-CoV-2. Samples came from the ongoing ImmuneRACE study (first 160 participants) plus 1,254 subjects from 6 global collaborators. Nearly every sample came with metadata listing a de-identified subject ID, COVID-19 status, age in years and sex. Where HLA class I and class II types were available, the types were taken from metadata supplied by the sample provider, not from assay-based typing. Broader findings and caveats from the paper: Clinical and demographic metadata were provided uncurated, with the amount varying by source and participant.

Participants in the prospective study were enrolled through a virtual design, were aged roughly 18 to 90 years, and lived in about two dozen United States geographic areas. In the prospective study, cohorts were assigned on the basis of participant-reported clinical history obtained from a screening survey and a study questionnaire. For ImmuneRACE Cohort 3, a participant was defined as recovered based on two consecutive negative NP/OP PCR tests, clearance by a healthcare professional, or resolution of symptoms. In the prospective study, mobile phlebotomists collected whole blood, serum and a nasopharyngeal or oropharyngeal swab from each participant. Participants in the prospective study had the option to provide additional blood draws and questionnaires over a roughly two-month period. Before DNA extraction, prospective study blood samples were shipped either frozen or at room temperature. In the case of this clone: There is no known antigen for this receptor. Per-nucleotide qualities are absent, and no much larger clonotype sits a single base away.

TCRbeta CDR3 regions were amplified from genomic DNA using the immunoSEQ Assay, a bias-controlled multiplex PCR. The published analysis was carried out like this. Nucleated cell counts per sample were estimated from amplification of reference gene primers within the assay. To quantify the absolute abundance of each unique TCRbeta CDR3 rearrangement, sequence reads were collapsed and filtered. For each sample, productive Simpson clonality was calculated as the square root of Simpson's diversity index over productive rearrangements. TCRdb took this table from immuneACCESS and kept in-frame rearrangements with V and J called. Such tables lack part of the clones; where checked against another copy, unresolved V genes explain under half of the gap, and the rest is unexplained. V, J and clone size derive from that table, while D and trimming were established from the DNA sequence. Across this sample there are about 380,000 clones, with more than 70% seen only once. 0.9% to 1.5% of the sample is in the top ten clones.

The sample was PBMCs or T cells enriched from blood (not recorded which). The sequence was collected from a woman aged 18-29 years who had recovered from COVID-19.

The CDR3 is CASSSRQTNQPQHF. The bases read TGTGCCAGCAGCTCACGACAGACCAATCAGCCCCAGCATTTT. The rearrangement joined TRBV11-2 to TRBJ1-5, and the D gene may be TRBD1, 5 bases matching. Measured from the cysteine to the phenylalanine, the CDR3 is 14 residues long. This entry keeps only the CDR3 DNA: 42 bases, framed from base 1. The germline ends are 10 bases apart after V is trimmed by 4 bases and J by 3 bases. For CDR1 and CDR2, the germline V gene lists SGHAT and FQNNGV. The reference TRBV11-2 and TRBJ1-5 proteins fill in what lies around the CDR3, so the full variable domain reads EAGVAQSPRYKIIEKRQSVAFWCNPISGHATLYWYQQILGQGPKLLIQFQNNGVVDDSQLPKDRFSAERLKGVDSTLKIQPAKLEDSAVYLCASSSRQTNQPQHFGDGTRLSIL.